The next 26 T cell receptor beta chains were all read from a single sample in a study of blood T cell repertoires in COVID-19. The protocol was immunoSEQ multiplex PCR, while the TCRdb copy is restricted to in-frame clones and leaves out a portion. The profile shows around 60,000 clones, 83% of them singletons. The sample consisted of peripheral blood. All receptors derive from a man in his fifties or sixties with COVID-19, enrolled during active disease.

This clone was picked up one time. The genes are TRBV12-3 or TRBV12-4 and TRBJ2-1; TRBD2 matches 9 bases. With 4 bases clipped from V and 10 bases from J, the junction kept 5 bases outside the gene matches. This CDR3 comprises 13 residues. The CDR3, as DNA: TGTGCCAGCAGTTGGGGGACTAGCATAGAGCAGTTCTTC. It specifies CASSWGTSIEQFF.

The CDR3 sequence is CASSTRQGARLRTEAFF. CDR3 nucleotides: TGTGCCAGTAGTACCCGACAGGGGGCGCGACTTAGGACTGAAGCTTTCTTT. V gene TRBV19 combines with J gene TRBJ1-1, with TRBD1 matching over 10 bases. Germline trimming cut 4 bases from V and 5 bases from J; bases unmatched to any gene: 13. Germline CDR1 and CDR2: LNHDA and SQIVND (reference sequence). The CDR3 totals 17 residues. The full variable domain, rest sourced from reference TRBV19 and TRBJ1-1, is DGGITQSPKYLFRKEGQNVTLSCEQNLNHDAMYWYRQDPGQGLRLIYYSQIVNDFQKGDIAEGYSVSREKKESFPLTVTSAQKNPTAFYLCASSTRQGARLRTEAFFGQGTRLTVV.

This clone was seen a few times. The chain is built from TRBV3-1 (or the pseudogene TRBV3-2) and TRBJ2-3; 8 positions agree with TRBD1. The germline V gene has CDR1 LGHDT and CDR2 YNNKEL (reference sequence). CDR3 length: 15 residues. The trim removed 1 base at V and 3 bases at J, leaving 3 bases unmatched. The CDR3 DNA follows: TGTGCCAGCAGCCAAGGGACAGGGAATACAGATACGCAGTATTTT. Its protein is CASSQGTGNTDTQYF.

V gene TRBV6-2 or TRBV6-3 combines with J gene TRBJ2-6; TRBD1 aligns across 12 bases. CDR3 size: 18 residues. J lost 1 base, V lost 2 bases, and 3 bases had no gene match. Looked up from germline, CDR1 is MNHEY and CDR2 is SVGEGT. The chain's CDR3 is CASSYRDRGLSGANVLTF. The CDR3 nucleotides are TGTGCCAGCAGTTACCGGGACAGGGGGCTGTCTGGGGCCAACGTCCTGACTTTC.

The rearrangement joins TRBV7-9 to TRBJ2-7; D possibly corresponds to TRBD2 (5 bases). With 6 bases removed from V and 3 bases from J, the gap between germline ends came to 12 bases. The V gene's germline CDR1 is SEHNR and CDR2 FQNEAQ (reference sequence). The CDR3 is made up of 13 amino acids. The CDR3 region has the DNA TGTGCCAGCAGTATCGGACTTGACTACGAGCAGTACTTC. Translation: CASSIGLDYEQYF.

The chain carries TRBV24-1 and TRBJ2-1; 8 nucleotides agree with TRBD1. This CDR3 has 14 amino acids. V lost 10 bases to trimming and J lost 7 bases; unmatched junction nucleotides: 11. The V gene's germline CDR1 is KGHDR and CDR2 SFDVKD. The CDR3 DNA is TGTGCCACAGGAGCGCAGGGGGCTTTGAATGAGCAGTTCTTC. Translating gives CATGAQGALNEQFF.

The chain couples TRBV13 to TRBJ1-1; 7 bases map to TRBD1. The length of the CDR3 is 16 residues. V shed 5 bases and J 0 bases; nucleotides not matched to a gene: 9. Germline CDR1 PRHDT, CDR2 FYEKMQ (reference sequence). DNA for the CDR3: TGTGCCAGCAGCCCCCGGGACAGCCACATGAACACTGAAGCTTTCTTT. As protein: CASSPRDSHMNTEAFF.

The chain is built from TRBV2 and TRBJ2-3; maybe TRBD1 (5 bases). The V and J ends lost 8 bases and 2 bases respectively, with 11 bases between them. The CDR3 is 13 amino acids. Germline values: CDR1 SNHLY, CDR2 FYNNEI. CDR3 region: CASQTAITDTQYF. The CDR3 DNA follows: TGTGCCAGCCAGACAGCAATCACAGATACGCAGTATTTT.

This clone was detected only once. This chain uses TRBV4-2 with TRBJ1-2; D not resolved. Trimming cost V 1 base and J 7 bases, with 10 bases left between them. CDR1 is LGHNA and CDR2 is YNFKEQ in the germline V gene. This CDR3 is built from 13 residues. The CDR3 region is CASSQGSAVGYTF. CDR3 coding DNA: TGTGCCAGCAGCCAAGGCAGCGCGGTTGGCTACACCTTC.

This CDR3 is CASSHSDSVHEQFF. CDR3 in DNA: TGCGCCAGCAGCCACTCGGACAGTGTCCATGAGCAGTTCTTC. This chain links TRBV5-1 with TRBJ2-1; D is perhaps TRBD1 (6 bases). The CDR3 extends over 14 amino acids. CDR1 and CDR2 from the germline V gene are SGHRS and YFSETQ. Trimming shortened V by 4 bases and J by 8 bases, and 16 bases separated the two germline ends.

This chain links TRBV5-1 with TRBJ2-3; D possibly corresponds to TRBD1 (5 bases). There are 17 residues in the CDR3. The V and J ends lost 0 bases and 1 base respectively, with 15 bases between them. Germline loops: CDR1 SGHRS, CDR2 YFSETQ. The CDR3 bases are TGCGCCAGCAGCTTGGGGTCCCCAGGGATGGGCACAGATACGCAGTATTTT. Its protein product is CASSLGSPGMGTDTQYF. Full variable domain (outside the CDR3, taken from reference TRBV5-1 and TRBJ2-3): KAGVTQTPRYLIKTRGQQVTLSCSPISGHRSVSWYQQTPGQGLQFLFEYFSETQRNKGNFPGRFSGRQFSNSRSEMNVSTLELGDSALYLCASSLGSPGMGTDTQYFGPGTRLTVL.

The gene calls are TRBV28 and TRBJ2-7; TRBD2 agrees at 10 bases. The CDR3 is 14 amino acids. V lost 8 bases, J lost 3 bases, and 7 bases stayed unmatched. Germline CDR1 and CDR2: MDHEN and SYDVKM. The CDR3 DNA follows: TGTGCCAGCCGTATCGGGACTAGCGACTACGAGCAGTACTTC. This sequence encodes CASRIGTSDYEQYF. Full variable domain (outside the CDR3, taken from reference TRBV28 and TRBJ2-7): DVKVTQSSRYLVKRTGEKVFLECVQDMDHENMFWYRQDPGLGLRLIYFSYDVKMKEKGDIPEGYSVSREKKERFSLILESASTNQTSMYLCASRIGTSDYEQYFGPGTRLTVT.

J is TRBJ2-1 and V is TRBV7-2; 11 positions match TRBD1. The length of the CDR3 is 14 residues. Trimming took 3 bases from V and 7 from J; bases not matched to a gene: 2. The germline gives CDR1 SGHTA, CDR2 FQGNSA. This CDR3 reads CASSLDRGRNEQFF. DNA for the CDR3: TGTGCCAGCAGCTTGGACAGGGGGCGGAATGAGCAGTTCTTC. The full variable domain, completed using reference TRBV7-2 and TRBJ2-1, is GAGVSQSPSNKVTEKGKDVELRCDPISGHTALYWYRQSLGQGLEFLIYFQGNSAPDKSGLPSDRFSAERTGGSVSTLTIQRTQQEDSAVYLCASSLDRGRNEQFFGPGTRLTVL.

The chain employs TRBV19 and TRBJ1-1; tentative D call: TRBD1 (6 bases). This CDR3 has 14 residues. Germline lookup yields CDR1 LNHDA and CDR2 SQIVND (reference sequence). Trimming removed 3 bases at V and 1 base at J, with 9 bases between. Here the CDR3 DNA reads TGTGCCAGTAGTATTTTAGGGGGGAACACTGAAGCTTTCTTT. Its translation: CASSILGGNTEAFF.

The chain combines TRBV7-8 with TRBJ1-2, with D unclear. Trimming pared 5 bases from V and 4 bases from J, leaving 14 bases between. The CDR3 has 14 residues. Per the germline V gene, CDR1 is SGHVS and CDR2 is FQNEAQ. For the CDR3, the DNA is TGTGCCAGCAGCCCAAGGACTACCAGCTATGGCTACACCTTC. It translates to CASSPRTTSYGYTF.

This chain joins TRBV29-1 and TRBJ1-2, with TRBD1 identical over 8 bases. The CDR3 runs to 15 residues. Germline V gives CDR1 SQVTM, CDR2 ANQGSEA. Losses at the gene ends were 4 bases for V and 7 bases for J; bases not matched to a gene: 14. The CDR3 coding sequence is TGCAGCGTTGTGGGGACAGGCTTCACCCAGGGTGGCTACACCTTC. Protein sequence: CSVVGTGFTQGGYTF.

The J gene is TRBJ2-7, the V gene TRBV7-9, with 7 nucleotides matching TRBD2. CDR3 length: 12 amino acids. V shed 11 bases, J shed 3 bases, and the junction held 7 bases outside the gene matches. The germline CDR1 and CDR2 sequences are SEHNR and FQNEAQ (reference sequence). CDR3 nucleotide sequence: TGTGCCGGAACTAGCGCCCACTACGAGCAGTACTTC. It translates to CAGTSAHYEQYF.

This rearrangement joins TRBV19 to TRBJ2-1; TRBD2 agrees at 10 bases. Trimming took 1 base from V and 0 from J; bases not matched to a gene: 9. Germline V lookup: CDR1 LNHDA, CDR2 SQIVND (reference sequence). This CDR3 is 19 amino acids long. CDR3 in DNA: TGTGCCAGTAGTATAGCTGGACTAGCGGAGACCAGCTCCTACAATGAGCAGTTCTTC. The encoded protein is CASSIAGLAETSSYNEQFF.

This clone has only a few counts. This chain joins TRBV14 and TRBJ1-2, with 8 bases lining up with TRBD1. This CDR3 has 14 amino acids. Germline V gene sequence: CDR1 SGHDN, CDR2 FVKESK. Trimming cost V 4 bases and J 3 bases; bases outside gene matches: 4. The CDR3 reads CASSPPGQDYGYTF. The CDR3 nucleotides read TGTGCCAGCAGCCCCCCGGGACAGGACTATGGCTACACCTTC.

The CDR3 spells CASSPSRAGGRGNEQFF. The CDR3 DNA is TGTGCCAGCAGTCCGAGTCGAGCGGGAGGCCGCGGGAATGAGCAGTTCTTC. The rearrangement links TRBV28 to TRBJ2-1; 9 bases match TRBD2. Germline assignment: CDR1 MDHEN and CDR2 SYDVKM. CDR3 size: 17 residues. V shed 5 bases and J 7 bases; nucleotides not matched to a gene: 15. The variable domain in full, with the rest retrieved from reference TRBV28 and TRBJ2-1, is DVKVTQSSRYLVKRTGEKVFLECVQDMDHENMFWYRQDPGLGLRLIYFSYDVKMKEKGDIPEGYSVSREKKERFSLILESASTNQTSMYLCASSPSRAGGRGNEQFFGPGTRLTVL.

The rearrangement uses TRBV5-4 and TRBJ2-7; perhaps TRBD2 as D (6 bases). Germline CDR1 and CDR2: SGHNT and YYREEE (reference sequence). The CDR3 has 16 residues. V was pared by 4 bases and J by 0 bases, with 17 bases between. Here the CDR3 reads CASSPGPSDRSYEQYF. The CDR3 DNA is TGTGCCAGCAGCCCCGGGCCTAGCGACCGCTCCTACGAGCAGTACTTC.

The chain employs TRBV4-2 and TRBJ1-1, with D hard to call. Trimming took off 0 bases at V and 1 base at J, with 6 bases between the two ends. Germline CDR1 and CDR2: LGHNA and YNFKEQ. The CDR3 consists of 14 residues. This CDR3 reads CASSQDAGNTEAFF. As DNA, the CDR3 is TGTGCCAGCAGCCAAGATGCGGGGAACACTGAAGCTTTCTTT.

The DNA of the CDR3 is TGCGCCAGCTCCTTCTCCGGGACAGGGGGCGAAGTCCTGACTTTC. Its protein is CASSFSGTGGEVLTF. The genes are TRBV5-1 and TRBJ2-6, with 12 positions matching TRBD1. The CDR3 has 15 amino acids. Unmatched junction bases numbered 12, after V lost 7 bases and J lost 13 bases. CDR1 and CDR2 (germline): SGHRS, YFSETQ.

The chain links TRBV5-8 to TRBJ2-3; the match to TRBD2 covers 8 bases. Germline loops: CDR1 SGHTS, CDR2 YDEGEE. The CDR3 runs 18 residues. J was trimmed by 2 bases and V by 3 bases; bases with no gene match: 14. CDR3 residues: CASSSGLGTSGLTDTQYF. CDR3 sequence (DNA): TGTGCCAGCAGCTCCGGTTTAGGAACTAGCGGCCTCACAGATACGCAGTATTTT.

In this sample, this clone turned up once. The rearrangement joins TRBV6-5 to TRBJ2-3, with 10 nucleotides matching TRBD2. Germline V gene sequence: CDR1 MNHEY, CDR2 SVGAGI. The CDR3 is made up of 15 amino acids. The ends lost 5 bases at V and 2 bases at J; junction bases unmatched: 4. CDR3 amino acids: CASSNSGRNTDTQYF. The CDR3 nucleotides read TGTGCCAGCAGTAATAGCGGGAGGAACACAGATACGCAGTATTTT.

The chain has TRBV30 and TRBJ2-3, with 10 bases aligning to TRBD2. Per germline, CDR1 GTSNPN and CDR2 SVGIG (reference sequence). The CDR3 consists of 15 residues. Trimming at V came to 2 bases and at J to 0 bases, leaving 2 bases not matched to a gene. CDR3 sequence: CAWSLTSGSTDTQYF. Here the CDR3 DNA reads TGTGCCTGGAGTTTGACTAGCGGGAGCACAGATACGCAGTATTTT.